A single sample gave rise to the 5 T cell receptor beta chains below, sequenced in a study of blood T cell repertoires in COVID-19. Assay: immunoSEQ multiplex PCR; the TCRdb copy retains only in-frame clones and omits some. The sample records some 100,000 clones, roughly 90% being singletons. Source material: peripheral blood. The origin of the receptors is a human donor in a cohort sampled during active COVID-19.

This rearrangement joins TRBV20-1 to TRBJ2-7; 9 nucleotides line up with TRBD1. The CDR3 is 13 amino acids. With V trimmed by 3 bases and J by 5 bases, 5 bases remained unmatched. Germline CDR1 and CDR2: DFQATT and SNEGSKA (reference sequence). The CDR3 loop reads CSASGDRENEQYF. The DNA for the CDR3 is TGCAGTGCTAGTGGGGACAGGGAGAACGAGCAGTACTTC.

V gene TRBV6-5 combines with J gene TRBJ2-7, with 7 bases lining up with TRBD1. Germline V gene lookup returns CDR1 MNHEY and CDR2 SVGAGI. The CDR3 spans 15 residues. Germline trimming cut 8 bases from V and 0 bases from J; bases unmatched to any gene: 10. This CDR3 reads CASQTGATPSYEQYF. CDR3 in DNA: TGTGCCAGCCAAACAGGGGCCACACCCTCCTACGAGCAGTACTTC.

The chain recombines TRBV4-2 with TRBJ2-3; 10 positions match TRBD2. V lost 4 bases to trimming and J lost 10 bases; unmatched junction nucleotides: 20. This CDR3 contains 18 residues. CDR1 and CDR2 from the germline V gene are LGHNA and YNFKEQ. In nucleotides, the CDR3 is TGTGCCAGCAGCCGGATGCTAGCGGGAGTTGGTTCAGAGGGGGCGCAGTATTTT. This gives the protein CASSRMLAGVGSEGAQYF.

The CDR3 reads CSVWAGGDYYGYTF. CDR3 in DNA: TGCAGCGTCTGGGCAGGGGGCGATTACTATGGCTACACCTTC. The chain recombines TRBV29-1 with TRBJ1-2; TRBD1 matches 8 bases. The CDR3 has 14 amino acids. Germline V lookup: CDR1 SQVTM, CDR2 ANQGSEA. J lost 3 bases, V lost 6 bases, and 9 bases had no gene match.

The chain uses TRBV18 and TRBJ2-3; possible D gene TRBD2, 6 bases. CDR1 and CDR2 (germline): KGHSH, LQKENI. The ends were cut back, 2 bases at V and 4 bases at J, with 19 bases in the middle. This CDR3 contains 17 residues. The CDR3 nucleotides read TGTGCCAGCTCACCAACACGTGGAGGGGCGGGCGCAGATACGCAGTATTTT. It encodes CASSPTRGGAGADTQYF.